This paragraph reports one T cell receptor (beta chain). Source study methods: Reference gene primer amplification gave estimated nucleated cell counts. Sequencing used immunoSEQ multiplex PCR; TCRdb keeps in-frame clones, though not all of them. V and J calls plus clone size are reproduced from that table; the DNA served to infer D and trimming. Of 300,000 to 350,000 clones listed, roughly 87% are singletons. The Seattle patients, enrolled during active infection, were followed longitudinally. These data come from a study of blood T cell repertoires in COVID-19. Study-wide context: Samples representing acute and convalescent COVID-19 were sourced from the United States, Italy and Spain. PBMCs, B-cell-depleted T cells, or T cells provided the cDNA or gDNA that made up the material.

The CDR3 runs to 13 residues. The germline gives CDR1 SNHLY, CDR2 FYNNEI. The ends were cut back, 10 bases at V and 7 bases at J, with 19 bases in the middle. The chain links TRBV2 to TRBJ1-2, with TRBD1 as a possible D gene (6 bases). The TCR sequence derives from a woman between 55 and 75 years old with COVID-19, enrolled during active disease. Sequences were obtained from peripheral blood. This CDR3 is CATTGRGISGYTF. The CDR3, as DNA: TGTGCCACCACTGGGAGGGGGATAAGTGGCTACACCTTC.